The entry below describes one TCR beta chain. Its antigen is unknown. The CDR3 totals 17 residues. Trimming stripped 5 bases from V and 1 base from J, with 17 bases between. Germline V gene lookup returns CDR1 MNHEY and CDR2 SMNVEV (reference sequence). This specimen belongs to a study of shared clonotypes between healthy human individuals. The study's findings and limits: Sequencing of the sorted subsets was shown by rarefaction to be incomplete despite large depth. Non-shared clonotypes were found to have lower generation probabilities than the clonotypes that were shared by all four of the sorted-subset donors. When naive CD4 clonotypes were compared across a handful of donors, around 5% were shared.

How the authors handled the data: Filtering was not the same, since immunoSEQ gave junction-only sequences without quality scores. Using immunoSEQ multiplex PCR, the repertoire was profiled, and TCRdb retains in-frame clones only, with some absent. Clonal size and the V and J genes are those of that table, whereas D and trimming came from the DNA. The data contain roughly 2,300,000 clones, around 92% of them singletons. The genes are TRBV27 and TRBJ2-2; D ambiguous. The specimen was naive CD4+ T cells from PBMCs. The subset denotes: CD45RA+ positively selected. The receptor comes from a young man in good health. Some clones in this sample may be carry-over from other donors' samples. This CDR3 reads CASSPTPRWRNTGELFF. In DNA, the CDR3 is TGTGCCAGCAGTCCTACGCCTAGGTGGAGGAACACCGGGGAGCTGTTTTTT.